The present TCR beta chain was sequenced within a study of identical twins. Germline CDR1 MNHNS, CDR2 SASEGT. This CDR3 is 12 amino acids long. V lost 7 bases, J lost 9 bases, and 13 bases lay in between. Via MiXCR, TCRdb re-called the 5' RACE reads, giving one row per CDR3 protein. Among roughly 720,000 distinct CDR3 sequences listed, roughly 20% were seen once. The data were also submitted as part of a second study, on T cells expressing NK-cell markers. That investigation notes: Cells sorted as CD3+CD56+NKG2C+, CD3+CD56+NKG2C- and CD3+CD56-NKG2C+ T cells supplied the TCR beta repertoires. Dominant NKG2C+ clonotypes were found to form roughly 1.0-7.0% of CD8+ T cells in several donors. HCMV specificity of the expanded NKG2C+ T cell clones stayed unclear.

The receptor's source is a woman aged 18-30 years in good health. Sequencing input: PBMCs. The chain links TRBV6-1 to TRBJ1-5; D is perhaps TRBD1 (6 bases). The CDR3 DNA follows: TGTGCCAGCAATCCCAGGGGACCGCCCCAGCATTTT. This encodes CASNPRGPPQHF.